The 26 T cell receptor beta chains in this list originate from one sample, sequenced in a study of metastatic and nonmetastatic thyroid tumors. TCRdb re-analyzed the PCR reads through MiXCR. Of roughly 25,000 clones in the sample, 15% were seen once. The entire patient cohort was treatment-naive prior to thyroid surgery. Sequenced sample: blood. These receptors came from a female donor with papillary thyroid cancer or a benign thyroid nodule (not recorded which). Some clones in this sample may be carry-over from other donors' samples.

In this sample, this clone turned up many times. This chain connects TRBV20-1 to TRBJ1-3; D call uncertain. Germline V CDR1 and CDR2: DFQATT, SNEGSKA (reference sequence). The CDR3 length is 12 residues. V was cut by 5 bases and J by 3 bases, with 8 bases left in between. Here the CDR3 DNA reads TGCAGTGCTCGCCGCTATGGAAACACCATATATTTT. This sequence encodes CSARRYGNTIYF.

By frequency in the sample, this clone is medium-sized. The chain is built from TRBV6-1 and TRBJ2-2; D remains ambiguous. The CDR3 runs 16 residues. Trimming stripped 5 bases from V and 2 bases from J, with 15 bases between. Germline V CDR1 and CDR2: MNHNS, SASEGT. CDR3 in DNA: TGTGCCAGCAGTCCGACCGGGCCGTTTAACACCGGGGAGCTGTTTTTT. Protein product: CASSPTGPFNTGELFF.

This clone turned up a few times. The chain recombines TRBV27 with TRBJ2-7; the D gene is possibly TRBD1 (5 bases). The CDR3 length is 13 residues. Germline V gene lookup returns CDR1 MNHEY and CDR2 SMNVEV (reference sequence). V lost 3 bases to trimming and J lost 3 bases, with 9 bases between them. The CDR3 reads CASSLARDYEQYF. The CDR3 DNA is TGTGCCAGCAGTTTGGCCAGGGACTACGAGCAGTACTTC.

The chain links TRBV28 to TRBJ2-3; TRBD2 agrees at 8 bases. CDR3 length equals 18 residues. With V trimmed by 2 bases and J by 4 bases, 14 bases remained unmatched. Germline-derived CDR1 and CDR2 are MDHEN and SYDVKM. The CDR3 nucleotides are TGTGCCAGCAGTTTACCCAGAGCGGGAGCGGAAGTGTCAGATACGCAGTATTTT. It specifies CASSLPRAGAEVSDTQYF.

This clone came up many times. J is TRBJ2-1 and V is TRBV20-1; tentative D call: TRBD2 (5 bases). Germline V gene data show CDR1 as DFQATT and CDR2 as SNEGSKA (reference sequence). This CDR3 is built from 15 residues. Trimming stripped 1 base from V and 2 bases from J, with 12 bases between. The CDR3 reads CSARVWEPPYNEQFF. The CDR3 coding sequence is TGCAGTGCTAGAGTATGGGAGCCCCCCTACAATGAGCAGTTCTTC.

This clone was picked up many times. The chain couples TRBV28 to TRBJ1-5; no reliable D call. With 6 bases removed from V and 2 bases from J, the gap between germline ends came to 11 bases. Germline V gene lookup returns CDR1 MDHEN and CDR2 SYDVKM. The CDR3 has 14 amino acids. In DNA form, the CDR3 reads TGTGCCAGCAGCCCCGACGGGCGCAATCAGCCCCAGCATTTT. Protein sequence: CASSPDGRNQPQHF.

This clone is labeled medium-sized. CDR3 amino acids: CASSPEGTGGEQYF. DNA of the CDR3: TGTGCCAGCAGCCCCGAAGGCACGGGGGGCGAGCAGTACTTC. J is TRBJ2-7 and V is TRBV4-2, with 7 nucleotides matching TRBD2. This CDR3 has 14 residues. With 4 bases clipped from V and 6 bases from J, the junction kept 9 bases outside the gene matches. CDR1 and CDR2 from the germline V gene are LGHNA and YNFKEQ.

This clone was observed at least ten times. A much bigger clone sits one base away, suggesting this may be a read error. The chain recombines TRBV13 with TRBJ1-1, with 7 bases that match TRBD1. The germline CDR1 and CDR2 sequences are PRHDT and FYEKMQ (reference sequence). CDR3 size: 20 residues. The trim removed 4 bases at V and 4 bases at J, leaving 24 bases unmatched. DNA for the CDR3: TGTGCCAGCAGCTCTCCGTTTACAGGGGACACACCATTACAGAGCACTGAAGCTTTCTTT. This sequence encodes CASSSPFTGDTPLQSTEAFF.

This clone is termed medium-sized (0.01 to 0.1%). V usage is TRBV6-1 and J usage is TRBJ1-1, with 10 bases fitting TRBD1. Losses at the gene ends were 1 base for V and 8 bases for J; bases not matched to a gene: 1. Germline values: CDR1 MNHNS, CDR2 SASEGT. The CDR3 runs 13 residues. The CDR3 nucleotides are TGTGCCAGCAGTGAAGAGGACAGGGGGGAAGCTTTCTTT. Amino acids: CASSEEDRGEAFF.

This sequence joins TRBV27 and TRBJ1-1; the D is unclear. The CDR3 runs to 14 residues. Between the trimmed V and J ends, which lost 7 bases and 3 bases, there was a span of 15 bases. Germline V gene lookup returns CDR1 MNHEY and CDR2 SMNVEV (reference sequence). The CDR3 sequence is CASNYLVGDTEAFF. CDR3 in DNA: TGTGCCAGCAACTACCTAGTCGGGGACACTGAAGCTTTCTTT.

By share, this clone ranks as medium-sized. V and J are TRBV4-1 and TRBJ2-7; D may be TRBD2 (6 bases). The CDR3 is made up of 16 amino acids. The V gene's germline CDR1 is MGHRA and CDR2 YSYEKL. Trimming took off 4 bases at V and 2 bases at J, with 18 bases between the two ends. Written as DNA, the CDR3 is TGCGCCAGCAGCCGATTCTCGGGAGTAGGGACCTACGAGCAGTACTTC. As protein: CASSRFSGVGTYEQYF.

There are many counts of this clone. This chain connects TRBV4-2 to TRBJ1-2; TRBD1 matches 9 bases. The germline V gene has CDR1 LGHNA and CDR2 YNFKEQ. The CDR3 is made up of 14 amino acids. V shed 1 base and J 6 bases; nucleotides not matched to a gene: 3. The CDR3, as DNA: TGTGCCAGCAGCCAAGTGGACAGGGGTAATGGCTACACCTTC. As protein: CASSQVDRGNGYTF.

J is TRBJ1-2 and V is TRBV11-3; D is uncertain. Per germline, CDR1 SGHNT and CDR2 YENEEA. Trimming removed 2 bases at V and 6 bases at J, with 13 bases between. The length of the CDR3 is 14 residues. Written as DNA, the CDR3 is TGTGCCAGCAGCTTATTTGGAGGTTCGCATGGCTACACCTTC. Translated, it gives CASSLFGGSHGYTF. The full variable domain, completed using reference TRBV11-3 and TRBJ1-2, is EAGVVQSPRYKIIEKKQPVAFWCNPISGHNTLYWYLQNLGQGPELLIRYENEEAVDDSQLPKDRFSAERLKGVDSTLKIQPAELGDSAVYLCASSLFGGSHGYTFGSGTRLTVV.

Of note for this clone: This CDR3 is also generated by other DNA sequences in the sample. The genes are TRBV5-4 and TRBJ1-1; D not certain. V lost 0 bases and J lost 3, with 3 bases in between. The CDR3 loop spans 12 amino acids. The germline V gene has CDR1 SGHNT and CDR2 YYREEE (reference sequence). CDR3 nucleotide sequence: TGTGCCAGCAGCTTGGGGGACACTGAAGCTTTCTTT. This gives the protein CASSLGDTEAFF.

This clone was seen a few times. V usage is TRBV6-4 and J usage is TRBJ2-3, with 9 positions matching TRBD1. V shed 5 bases and J 1 base; nucleotides not matched to a gene: 4. The CDR3 loop spans 15 amino acids. Germline lookup yields CDR1 MRHNA and CDR2 SNTAGT. CDR3 nucleotides: TGTGCCAGCAGTTCGACAGGGGGGGGCACAGATACGCAGTATTTT. Its protein is CASSSTGGGTDTQYF.

The chain combines TRBV7-8 with TRBJ1-6; D perhaps matches TRBD1 (6 bases). Germline V gene data show CDR1 as SGHVS and CDR2 as FQNEAQ. V dropped 8 bases and J dropped 6 bases, with 20 bases sitting between them. The CDR3 has 16 amino acids. The CDR3 is CASRPPLGQINSPLHF. DNA for the CDR3: TGTGCCAGCCGTCCTCCCCTTGGACAGATTAATTCACCCCTCCACTTT.

This clone is judged medium-sized. The chain couples TRBV7-2 to TRBJ2-7; 7 bases are a match to TRBD1. Germline lookup yields CDR1 SGHTA and CDR2 FQGNSA. This CDR3 spans 15 amino acids. V gave up 5 bases and J gave up 2 bases; unmatched junction bases: 9. CDR3 loop: CASSREQGYAYEQYF. The CDR3 DNA sequence: TGTGCCAGCAGCCGGGAACAGGGGTACGCCTACGAGCAGTACTTC.

Ten or more counts support this clone. The chain joins TRBV5-1 to TRBJ2-2; 7 nucleotides match TRBD1. Per germline, CDR1 SGHRS and CDR2 YFSETQ. This CDR3 is 15 amino acids long. The trim removed 1 base at V and 4 bases at J, leaving 4 bases unmatched. The CDR3 DNA reads TGCGCCAGCAGCTTGAGGGGGCTTGGCACCGGGGAGCTGTTTTTT. Protein: CASSLRGLGTGELFF.

The table lists this clone with many counts. The chain uses TRBV5-1 and TRBJ2-1, with D unclear. V was trimmed by 5 bases and J by 1 base, leaving 13 bases between them. Germline-derived CDR1 and CDR2 are SGHRS and YFSETQ. This CDR3 region has 15 residues. CDR3 region: CASRPDLISYNEQFF. The CDR3 DNA sequence: TGCGCCAGCAGGCCAGACCTCATATCCTACAATGAGCAGTTCTTC.

This clone came up many times. J is TRBJ2-7 and V is TRBV19, with 9 bases aligning to TRBD2. The germline CDR1 and CDR2 sequences are LNHDA and SQIVND (reference sequence). The CDR3 totals 17 residues. J gave up 5 bases and V 0 bases, and 11 bases lay outside the gene matches. The CDR3 region is CASSIEVGLAGLHEQYF. The CDR3 DNA reads TGTGCCAGTAGTATAGAAGTCGGGCTAGCGGGATTACACGAGCAGTACTTC.

This clone was seen ten or more times. V gene TRBV5-1 combines with J gene TRBJ1-1; the D is unclear. This CDR3 is built from 14 residues. Germline V CDR1 and CDR2: SGHRS, YFSETQ. Trimming removed 4 bases from V and 1 base from J, with 11 bases in between. This CDR3 reads CASSETPTNTEAFF. CDR3 in DNA: TGCGCCAGCAGCGAAACCCCCACGAACACTGAAGCTTTCTTT.

In this sample, this clone is medium-sized. V is TRBV6-5 and J is TRBJ1-1, with D perhaps matching TRBD1 (6 bases). The CDR3 runs to 16 residues. The V gene's germline CDR1 is MNHEY and CDR2 SVGAGI. V lost 0 bases and J 1 base, leaving 12 bases between the germline ends. CDR3 amino acids: CASSYSIPRGNTEAFF. As DNA, the CDR3 is TGTGCCAGCAGTTACTCGATTCCCAGGGGGAACACTGAAGCTTTCTTT.

This clone was seen ten or more times. The chain recombines TRBV6-1 with TRBJ2-3; a possible D gene is TRBD2 (5 bases). Germline CDR1 is MNHNS and CDR2 is SASEGT. Trimming shortened V by 6 bases and J by 2 bases, and 15 bases separated the two germline ends. CDR3 length equals 15 residues. CDR3 sequence (DNA): TGTGCCAGCAGATCGGCCCGGGGTCTCACAGATACGCAGTATTTT. Its translation: CASRSARGLTDTQYF.

The chain recombines TRBV20-1 with TRBJ1-5; tentative D call: TRBD1 (6 bases). The CDR3 loop spans 14 amino acids. V was clipped by 3 bases and J by 11 bases, with 20 bases between them. Germline CDR1 reads DFQATT; CDR2 reads SNEGSKA (reference sequence). This CDR3 reads CSASLDSGPGTQHF. The CDR3, as DNA: TGCAGTGCTAGTCTGGACAGCGGCCCGGGGACCCAGCATTTT.

The chain is built from TRBV5-1 and TRBJ2-5, with TRBD1 matching 7 bases. Germline values: CDR1 SGHRS, CDR2 YFSETQ. This CDR3 is 15 amino acids long. The junction had 9 bases not matched to a gene; V was cut back by 5 bases and J by 2 bases. The CDR3 coding sequence is TGCGCCAGCAGGAGGACAGGAAACATACAAGAGACCCAGTACTTC. It specifies CASRRTGNIQETQYF.

This clone appeared many times. Given a much more abundant clone one base away, this may be a read error. The rearrangement joins TRBV19 to TRBJ2-2, with D possibly called TRBD1 or TRBD2 (5 bases each). Trimming took off 5 bases at V and 6 bases at J, with 7 bases between the two ends. Per the germline V gene, CDR1 is LNHDA and CDR2 is SQIVND (reference sequence). There are 12 residues in the CDR3. As DNA, the CDR3 is TGTGCCAGTAGTTGGGGACCCGGGGAGCTGTTTTTT. Translating gives CASSWGPGELFF. Full variable domain (remainder filled in from reference TRBV19 and TRBJ2-2): DGGITQSPKYLFRKEGQNVTLSCEQNLNHDAMYWYRQDPGQGLRLIYYSQIVNDFQKGDIAEGYSVSREKKESFPLTVTSAQKNPTAFYLCASSWGPGELFFGEGSRLTVL.